This TCR beta chain was profiled in a study of blood T cell repertoires in COVID-19. CDR1 MGHRA and CDR2 YSYEKL come from the germline V gene. The CDR3 is 18 residues long. The trim removed 0 bases at V and 5 bases at J, leaving 9 bases unmatched. Clones were read by immunoSEQ multiplex PCR, and TCRdb kept only the in-frame ones, dropping some. The table shows some 82,000 clones, with over 70% occurring only once. The sequencing sample was made of peripheral blood. J is TRBJ2-3 and V is TRBV4-1; 12 bases agree with TRBD2. The sequence was collected from a man at least 80 years old with active or convalescent COVID-19. The CDR3 protein is CASSQEGLASGRVDTQYF. The CDR3 bases are TGCGCCAGCAGCCAAGAGGGCTTGGCTAGCGGGAGGGTAGATACGCAGTATTTT.